The clone carrying this TCR beta chain was observed a few times. What it binds is not known. This entry comes from a study of beta chain features in type 1 diabetes. The investigators reverse transcribed all of the isolated RNA, so they sequenced expressed TCRB transcripts. TCRdb keeps only in-frame clones here, not all; method: immunoSEQ multiplex PCR. The sample shows more than 300,000 clones, 9.3% of them seen only once. CDR1 SEHNR and CDR2 FQNEAQ come from the germline V gene (reference sequence). The CDR3 spans 14 residues. V lost 5 bases and J lost 4; bases outside the gene matches: 4. General study findings and limits: Type 1 diabetes patients showed a moderate but significant shortening of TCRB CDR3s in all four CD4+ subsets.

The source of this sequence is a man between 25 and 39 years old with type 1 diabetes. The genes are TRBV7-9 and TRBJ2-1; TRBD1 aligns across 8 bases. Sequences were obtained from central memory CD4+ T cells from blood. The CDR3 here is CASSTDREYNEQFF. The DNA of the CDR3 is TGTGCCAGCAGCACGGACAGGGAGTACAATGAGCAGTTCTTC.